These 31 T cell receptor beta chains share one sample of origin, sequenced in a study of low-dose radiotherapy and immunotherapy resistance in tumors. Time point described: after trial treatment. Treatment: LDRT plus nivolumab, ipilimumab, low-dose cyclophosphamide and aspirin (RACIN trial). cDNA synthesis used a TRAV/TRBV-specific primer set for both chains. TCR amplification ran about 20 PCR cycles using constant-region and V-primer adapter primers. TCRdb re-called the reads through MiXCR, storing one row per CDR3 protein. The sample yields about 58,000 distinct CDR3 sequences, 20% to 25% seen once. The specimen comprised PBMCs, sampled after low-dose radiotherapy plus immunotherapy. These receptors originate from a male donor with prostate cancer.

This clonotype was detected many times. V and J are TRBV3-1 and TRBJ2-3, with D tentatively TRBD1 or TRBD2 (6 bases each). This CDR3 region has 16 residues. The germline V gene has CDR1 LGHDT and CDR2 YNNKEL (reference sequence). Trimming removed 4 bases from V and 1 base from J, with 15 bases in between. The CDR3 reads CASSPKWGAGTDTQYF. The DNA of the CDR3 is TGTGCCAGCAGCCCGAAGTGGGGGGCCGGCACAGATACGCAGTATTTT.

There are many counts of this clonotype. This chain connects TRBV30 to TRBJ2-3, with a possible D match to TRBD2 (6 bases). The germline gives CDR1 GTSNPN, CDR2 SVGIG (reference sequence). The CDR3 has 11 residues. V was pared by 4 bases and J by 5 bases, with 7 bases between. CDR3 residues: CAWTSVDTQYF. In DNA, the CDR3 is TGTGCCTGGACTAGCGTAGATACGCAGTATTTT.

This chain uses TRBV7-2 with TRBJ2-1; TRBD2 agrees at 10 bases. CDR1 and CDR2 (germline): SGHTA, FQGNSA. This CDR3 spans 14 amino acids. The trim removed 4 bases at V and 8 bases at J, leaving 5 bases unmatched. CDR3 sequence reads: CASSSLAGAHEQFF. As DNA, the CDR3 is TGTGCCAGCAGCTCCCTAGCGGGGGCCCATGAGCAGTTCTTC.

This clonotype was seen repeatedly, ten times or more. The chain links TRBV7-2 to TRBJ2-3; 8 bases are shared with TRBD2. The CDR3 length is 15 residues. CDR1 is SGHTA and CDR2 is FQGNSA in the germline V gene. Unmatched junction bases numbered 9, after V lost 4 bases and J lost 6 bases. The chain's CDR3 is CASSSRGGFSDTQYF. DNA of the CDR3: TGTGCCAGCAGCTCTCGGGGGGGCTTTTCGGATACGCAGTATTTT.

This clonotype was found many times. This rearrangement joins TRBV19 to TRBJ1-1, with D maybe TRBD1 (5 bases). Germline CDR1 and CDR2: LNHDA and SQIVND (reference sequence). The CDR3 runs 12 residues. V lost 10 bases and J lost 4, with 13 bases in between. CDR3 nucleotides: TGTGCCACAACGGGGGGAGGCACTGAAGCTTTCTTT. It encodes CATTGGGTEAFF.

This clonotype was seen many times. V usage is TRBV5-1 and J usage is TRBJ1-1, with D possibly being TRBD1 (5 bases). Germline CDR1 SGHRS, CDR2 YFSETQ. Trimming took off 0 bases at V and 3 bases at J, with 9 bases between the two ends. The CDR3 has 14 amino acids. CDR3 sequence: CASSLVTGDTEAFF. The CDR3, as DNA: TGCGCCAGCAGCTTGGTTACAGGAGACACTGAAGCTTTCTTT. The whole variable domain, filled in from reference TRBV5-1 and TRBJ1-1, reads KAGVTQTPRYLIKTRGQQVTLSCSPISGHRSVSWYQQTPGQGLQFLFEYFSETQRNKGNFPGRFSGRQFSNSRSEMNVSTLELGDSALYLCASSLVTGDTEAFFGQGTRLTVV.

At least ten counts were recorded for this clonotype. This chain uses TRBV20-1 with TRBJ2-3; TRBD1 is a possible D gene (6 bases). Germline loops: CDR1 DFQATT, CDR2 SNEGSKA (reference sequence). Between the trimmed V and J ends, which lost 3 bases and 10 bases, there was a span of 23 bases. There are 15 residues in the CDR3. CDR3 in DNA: TGCAGTGCTAGGAGTCCAGGGGCGGGTCCGTTCGCGCAGTATTTT. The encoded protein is CSARSPGAGPFAQYF.

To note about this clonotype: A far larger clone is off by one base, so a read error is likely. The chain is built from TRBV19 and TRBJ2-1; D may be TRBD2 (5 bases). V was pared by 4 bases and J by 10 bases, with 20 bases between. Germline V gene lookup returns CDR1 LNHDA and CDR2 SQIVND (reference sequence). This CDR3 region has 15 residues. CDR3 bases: TGTGCCAGTAGTAAACCGGGATTAAAGTTCTACGAGCAGTTCTTC. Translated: CASSKPGLKFYEQFF.

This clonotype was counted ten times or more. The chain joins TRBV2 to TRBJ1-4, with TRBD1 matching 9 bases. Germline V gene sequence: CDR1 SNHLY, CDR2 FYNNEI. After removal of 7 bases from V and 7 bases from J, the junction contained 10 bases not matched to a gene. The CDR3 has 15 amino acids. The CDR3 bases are TGTGCCAGCACCGATATTGGGACAGGGAGTGAAAAACTGTTTTTT. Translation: CASTDIGTGSEKLFF.

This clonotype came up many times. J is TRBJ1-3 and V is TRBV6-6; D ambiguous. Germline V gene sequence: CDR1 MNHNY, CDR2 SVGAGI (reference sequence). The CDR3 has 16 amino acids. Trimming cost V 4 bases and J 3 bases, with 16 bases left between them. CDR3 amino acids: CASSSTGSPGGNTIYF. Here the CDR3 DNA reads TGTGCCAGCAGTTCCACCGGGAGCCCCGGTGGAAACACCATATATTTT.

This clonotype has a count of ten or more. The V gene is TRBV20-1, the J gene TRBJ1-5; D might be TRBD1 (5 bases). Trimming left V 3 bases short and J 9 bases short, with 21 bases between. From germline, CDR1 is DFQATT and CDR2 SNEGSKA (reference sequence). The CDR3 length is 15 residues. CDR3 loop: CSAREAGLVRGPQHF. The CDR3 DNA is TGCAGTGCTAGGGAGGCGGGCCTGGTGAGGGGGCCCCAGCATTTT.

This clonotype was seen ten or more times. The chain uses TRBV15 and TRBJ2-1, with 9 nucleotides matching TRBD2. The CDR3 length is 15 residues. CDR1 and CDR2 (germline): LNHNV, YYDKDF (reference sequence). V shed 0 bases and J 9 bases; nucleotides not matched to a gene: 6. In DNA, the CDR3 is TGTGCCACCAGCAGAGAGTTGGGACTAGCCAGTGAGCAGTTCTTC. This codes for CATSRELGLASEQFF. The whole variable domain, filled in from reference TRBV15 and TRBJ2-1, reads DAMVIQNPRYQVTQFGKPVTLSCSQTLNHNVMYWYQQKSSQAPKLLFHYYDKDFNNEADTPDNFQSRRPNTSFCFLDIRSPGLGDTAMYLCATSRELGLASEQFFGPGTRLTVL.

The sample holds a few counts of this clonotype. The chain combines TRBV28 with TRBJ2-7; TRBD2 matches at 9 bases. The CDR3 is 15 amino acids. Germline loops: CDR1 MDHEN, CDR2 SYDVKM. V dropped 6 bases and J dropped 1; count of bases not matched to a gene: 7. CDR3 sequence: CASSKPGLASYEQYF. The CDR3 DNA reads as TGTGCCAGCAGCAAACCGGGACTAGCTTCCTACGAGCAGTACTTC.

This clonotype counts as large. CDR3 nucleotide sequence: TGTGCCATCAGTGAGCAAACTAGCCAAGATGAGCAGTTCTTC. Translated: CAISEQTSQDEQFF. The genes are TRBV10-3 and TRBJ2-1, with D tentatively TRBD2 (6 bases). Trimming shortened V by 2 bases and J by 8 bases, and 13 bases separated the two germline ends. CDR1 and CDR2 from the germline V gene are ENHRY and SYGVKD. The CDR3 has 14 residues.

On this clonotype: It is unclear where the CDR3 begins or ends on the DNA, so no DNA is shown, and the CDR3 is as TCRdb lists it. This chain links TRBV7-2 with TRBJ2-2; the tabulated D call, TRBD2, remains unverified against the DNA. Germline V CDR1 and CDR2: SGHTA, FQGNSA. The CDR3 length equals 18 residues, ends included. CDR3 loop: CASSYESESGELFFFFFF.

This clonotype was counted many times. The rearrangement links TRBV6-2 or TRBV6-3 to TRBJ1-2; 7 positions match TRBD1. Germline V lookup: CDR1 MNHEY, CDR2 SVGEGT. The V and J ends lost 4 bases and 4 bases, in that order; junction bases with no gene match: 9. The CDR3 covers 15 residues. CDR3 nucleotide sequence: TGTGCCAGCAGTTTAGGGACAGCGGTTCTCTATGGCTACACCTTC. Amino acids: CASSLGTAVLYGYTF.

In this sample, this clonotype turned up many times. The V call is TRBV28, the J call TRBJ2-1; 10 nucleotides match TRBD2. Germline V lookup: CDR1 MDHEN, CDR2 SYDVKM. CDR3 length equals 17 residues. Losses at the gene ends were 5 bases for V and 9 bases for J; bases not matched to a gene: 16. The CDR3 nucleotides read TGTGCCAGCAGTACCACATCCGGTTTAGCGGGAGGCAGTGAGCAGTTCTTC. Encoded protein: CASSTTSGLAGGSEQFF.

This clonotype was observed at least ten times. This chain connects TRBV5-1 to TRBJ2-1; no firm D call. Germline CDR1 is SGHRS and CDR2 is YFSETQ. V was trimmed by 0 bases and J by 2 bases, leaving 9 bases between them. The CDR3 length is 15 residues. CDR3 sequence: CASSLAQLTYNEQFF. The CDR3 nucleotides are TGCGCCAGCAGCTTGGCTCAACTTACCTACAATGAGCAGTTCTTC.

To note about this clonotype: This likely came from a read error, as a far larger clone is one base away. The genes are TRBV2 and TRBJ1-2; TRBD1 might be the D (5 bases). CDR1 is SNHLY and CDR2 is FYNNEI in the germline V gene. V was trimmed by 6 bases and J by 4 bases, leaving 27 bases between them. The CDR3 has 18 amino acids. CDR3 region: CASRSAAGALQGPYGYTF. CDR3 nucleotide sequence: TGTGCCAGCAGATCCGCCGCTGGGGCCCTCCAGGGACCCTATGGCTACACCTTC.

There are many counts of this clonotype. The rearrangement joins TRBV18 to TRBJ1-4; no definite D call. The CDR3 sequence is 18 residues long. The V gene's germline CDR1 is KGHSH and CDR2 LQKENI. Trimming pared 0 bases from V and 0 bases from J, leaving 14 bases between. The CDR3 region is CASSPPGGIRATNEKLFF. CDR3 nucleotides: TGTGCCAGCTCACCACCGGGCGGTATTCGAGCAACTAATGAAAAACTGTTTTTT. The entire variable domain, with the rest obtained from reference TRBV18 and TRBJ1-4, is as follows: NAGVMQNPRHLVRRRGQEARLRCSPMKGHSHVYWYRQLPEEGLKFMVYLQKENIIDESGMPKERFSAEFPKEGPSILRIQQVVRGDSAAYFCASSPPGGIRATNEKLFFGSGTQLSVL.

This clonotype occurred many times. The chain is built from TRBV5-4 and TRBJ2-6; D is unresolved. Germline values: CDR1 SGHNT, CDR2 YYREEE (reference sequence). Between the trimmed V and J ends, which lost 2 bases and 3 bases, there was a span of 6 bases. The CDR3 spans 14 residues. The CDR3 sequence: CASSFASGANVLTF. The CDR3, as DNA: TGTGCCAGCAGCTTCGCCAGTGGGGCCAACGTCCTGACTTTC.

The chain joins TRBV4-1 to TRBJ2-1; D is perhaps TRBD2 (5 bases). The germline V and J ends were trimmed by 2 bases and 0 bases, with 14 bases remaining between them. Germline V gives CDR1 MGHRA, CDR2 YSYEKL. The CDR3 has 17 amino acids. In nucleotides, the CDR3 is TGCGCCAGCAGCCAAATTGGTCAGCGGATCTCCTACAATGAGCAGTTCTTC. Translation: CASSQIGQRISYNEQFF.

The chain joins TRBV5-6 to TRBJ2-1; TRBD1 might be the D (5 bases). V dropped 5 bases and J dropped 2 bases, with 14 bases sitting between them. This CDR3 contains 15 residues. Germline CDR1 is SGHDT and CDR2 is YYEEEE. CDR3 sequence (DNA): TGTGCCAGCAGGCCAGGGTGGCATACCTACAATGAGCAGTTCTTC. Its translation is CASRPGWHTYNEQFF.

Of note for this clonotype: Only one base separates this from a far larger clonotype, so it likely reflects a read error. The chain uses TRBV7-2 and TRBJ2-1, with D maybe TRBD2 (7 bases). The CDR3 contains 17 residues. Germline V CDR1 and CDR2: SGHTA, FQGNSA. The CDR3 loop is CASSQVVGGGYGNEQLF. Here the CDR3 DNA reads TGTGCCAGCAGCCAAGTGGTTGGCGGGGGCTACGGCAATGAGCAGCTCTTC.

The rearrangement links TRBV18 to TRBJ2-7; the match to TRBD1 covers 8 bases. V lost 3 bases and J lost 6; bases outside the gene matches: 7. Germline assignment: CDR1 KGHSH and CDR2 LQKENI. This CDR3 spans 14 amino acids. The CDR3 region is CASSPRTGQGEQYF. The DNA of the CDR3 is TGTGCCAGCTCACCTAGGACAGGGCAAGGCGAGCAGTACTTC.

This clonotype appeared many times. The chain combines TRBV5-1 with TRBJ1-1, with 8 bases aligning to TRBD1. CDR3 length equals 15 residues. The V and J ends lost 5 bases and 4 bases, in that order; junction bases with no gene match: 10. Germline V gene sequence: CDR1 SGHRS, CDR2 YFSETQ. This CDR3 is CASSFAGGIGTEAFF. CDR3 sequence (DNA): TGCGCCAGCAGTTTCGCAGGGGGCATTGGCACTGAAGCTTTCTTT.

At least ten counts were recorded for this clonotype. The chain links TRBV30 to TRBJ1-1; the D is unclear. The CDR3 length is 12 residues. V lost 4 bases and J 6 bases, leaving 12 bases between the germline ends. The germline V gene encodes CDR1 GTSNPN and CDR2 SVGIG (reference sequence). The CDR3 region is CAWNGIVAEAFF. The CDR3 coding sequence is TGTGCCTGGAACGGGATTGTGGCTGAAGCTTTCTTT.

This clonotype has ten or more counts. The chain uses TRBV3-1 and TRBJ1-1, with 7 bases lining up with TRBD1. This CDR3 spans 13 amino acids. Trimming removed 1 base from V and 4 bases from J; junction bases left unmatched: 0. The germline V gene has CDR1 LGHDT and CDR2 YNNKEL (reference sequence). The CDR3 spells CASSQGQGTEAFF. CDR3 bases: TGTGCCAGCAGCCAAGGACAGGGCACTGAAGCTTTCTTT.

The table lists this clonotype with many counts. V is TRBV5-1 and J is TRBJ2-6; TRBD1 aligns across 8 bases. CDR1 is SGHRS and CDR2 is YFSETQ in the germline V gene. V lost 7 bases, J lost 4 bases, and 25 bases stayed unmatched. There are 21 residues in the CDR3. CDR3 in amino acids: CASRGGGRGLNVFSGANVLTF. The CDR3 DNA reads TGCGCCAGCCGGGGAGGTGGCAGGGGGCTGAATGTGTTTTCGGGGGCCAACGTCCTGACTTTC. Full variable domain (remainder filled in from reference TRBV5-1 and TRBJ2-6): KAGVTQTPRYLIKTRGQQVTLSCSPISGHRSVSWYQQTPGQGLQFLFEYFSETQRNKGNFPGRFSGRQFSNSRSEMNVSTLELGDSALYLCASRGGGRGLNVFSGANVLTFGAGSRLTVL.

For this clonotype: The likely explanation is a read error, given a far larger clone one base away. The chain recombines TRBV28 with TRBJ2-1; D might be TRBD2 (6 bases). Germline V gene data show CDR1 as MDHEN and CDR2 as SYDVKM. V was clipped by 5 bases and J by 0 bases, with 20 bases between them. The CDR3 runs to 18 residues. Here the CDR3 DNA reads TGTGCCAGCAGTGCGGGGTTGTTGAGTATCAGCTCCTACAATGAGCAGTTCTTC. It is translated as CASSAGLLSISSYNEQFF.

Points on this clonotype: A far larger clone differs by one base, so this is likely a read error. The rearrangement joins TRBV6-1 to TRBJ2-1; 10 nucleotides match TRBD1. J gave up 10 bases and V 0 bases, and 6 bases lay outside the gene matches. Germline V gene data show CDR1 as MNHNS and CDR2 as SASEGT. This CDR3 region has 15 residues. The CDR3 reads CASSEAGDRGDEQFF. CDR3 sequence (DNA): TGTGCCAGCAGTGAAGCGGGGGACAGGGGCGACGAGCAGTTCTTC.